A selection of T cell receptor beta chains follows, all from one sample in a study of Ad26.COV2.S vaccination and SARS-CoV-2 variants. The method was immunoSEQ multiplex PCR; TCRdb's version includes in-frame clones alone and lacks a portion of them. Of some 420,000 clones in the sample, approximately 90% were seen once. Material: peripheral blood, obtained in a trial of Ad26.COV2.S vaccine versus placebo. Receptors originate from a person between 18 and 65 years old who received the Ad26.COV2.S COVID-19 vaccine or a placebo. Both conserved end residues are trimmed from each CDR3.

length | V | CDR3
14 | TRBV28 | ASSFRLAGSTDTQY
11 | TRBV28 | ASSPPGSATLH
15 | TRBV7-6 | ASSPPWGGGARRTQY
11 | TRBV25-1 | ASSDRATYEQY
13 | TRBV7-9 | ASSLNEDRGYEQY
13 | TRBV27 | ASSLSMTGWYGYT
16 | TRBV4-3 | ASSQDRGLAGLTYEQY
14 | TRBV5-4 | ASSTGQGAYNSPLH
13 | TRBV4-3 | ASSLFAGNTGELF
9 | TRBV7-6 | ASSSALVLT
13 | TRBV19 | ASRVEGSRPDTQY
13 | TRBV6-2/TRBV6-3 | ASSYEGASGETQY
10 | TRBV12-3/TRBV12-4 | ASSLLGNTIY
14 | TRBV4-1 | ASSQGPPTGIYGYT
10 | TRBV24-1 | ATSDDRGRQY
14 | TRBV2 | ASSEGTSGPRLTQY
12 | TRBV6-5 | ASSGHPTNEKLF
13 | TRBV28 | ASSPGTGGVETQY
11 | TRBV4-1 | ASSFLGGQPQH
14 | TRBV9 | ASSPSPGSSYNEQF
13 | TRBV19 | ASSIIRTENQPQH
12 | TRBV9 | ASSAGDRGGTQY
14 | TRBV5-1 | ASSSADSGWWNEQY
14 | TRBV4-3 | ASSQRTGTGGDEQY